This passage covers 27 T cell receptor beta chains from one sample sequenced in a study of neoadjuvant anti-PD-1 for oral cavity cancer. Assay: immunoSEQ multiplex PCR; the TCRdb copy retains only in-frame clones and omits some. Of about 79,000 clones listed, 65% to 85% are singletons. Sequencing was performed on PBMCs, taken before nivolumab (anti-PD-1) treatment. The receptors derive from a person between 40 and 79 years old with oral cavity squamous cell carcinoma.

The V call is TRBV6-5, the J call TRBJ1-3, with D unresolved. The V gene's germline CDR1 is MNHEY and CDR2 SVGAGI. The CDR3 has 15 residues. Deletions cut 2 bases from V and 2 bases from J, with 10 bases between. This CDR3 is CASSYLASTGNTIYF. The DNA for the CDR3 is TGTGCCAGCAGTTACCTGGCTTCTACTGGAAACACCATATATTTT.

Comment on this clone: The same CDR3 also results from other DNA sequences found in this sample. The chain uses TRBV7-2 and TRBJ2-7; no clear D. Per germline, CDR1 SGHTA and CDR2 FQGNSA. Trimming removed 0 bases at V and 1 base at J, with 4 bases between. The CDR3 spans 13 residues. The CDR3 nucleotides read TGTGCCAGCAGCTTAGCTCGGTCCTACGAGCAGTACTTC. It is translated as CASSLARSYEQYF.

The chain has TRBV11-2 and TRBJ1-6; D is unclear. CDR1 is SGHAT and CDR2 is FQNNGV in the germline V gene. This CDR3 is built from 18 residues. The V and J ends lost 7 bases and 6 bases respectively, with 25 bases between them. The CDR3 is CASTLPDGERAFNSPLHF. The CDR3 DNA sequence: TGTGCCAGCACCCTTCCGGACGGGGAAAGGGCTTTTAATTCACCCCTCCACTTT.

In DNA, the CDR3 is TGTGCCAGCAGCCCAAGGAGACTAGCGGGAGCAGCAGATACGCAGTATTTT. This codes for CASSPRRLAGAADTQYF. V usage is TRBV7-8 and J usage is TRBJ2-3; 12 positions agree with TRBD2. CDR3 size: 17 residues. Germline loops: CDR1 SGHVS, CDR2 FQNEAQ. V was clipped by 5 bases and J by 4 bases; unmatched bases: 10.

With respect to this clone: Compared with germline, one end of the junction differs, possibly owing to a read error. DNA of the CDR3: TGTGCCAGCAGCCCCCCCGGTACTTTC. It is translated as CASSPPGTF. The genes are TRBV6-1 and TRBJ1-2; D uncertain. The CDR3 has 9 residues. Looked up from germline, CDR1 is MNHNS and CDR2 is SASEGT.

This clone was seen only a few times. This chain uses TRBV10-3 with TRBJ1-1; D is ambiguous. With 2 bases removed from V and 5 bases from J, the gap between germline ends came to 6 bases. Germline V CDR1 and CDR2: ENHRY, SYGVKD. The CDR3 runs to 12 residues. This chain's CDR3 is CAISEGLTEAFF. In nucleotides, the CDR3 is TGTGCCATCAGTGAGGGGCTGACTGAAGCTTTCTTT.

The V gene is TRBV30, the J gene TRBJ1-1; D unclear. CDR3 size: 11 residues. Looked up from germline, CDR1 is GTSNPN and CDR2 is SVGIG (reference sequence). Trimming removed 1 base from V and 12 bases from J, with 12 bases in between. In nucleotides, the CDR3 is TGTGCCTGGAGTGCCCTCCCCAAGTCTTTCTTT. Translating it yields CAWSALPKSFF.

This clone has only a few counts. The chain links TRBV5-8 to TRBJ1-1, with D perhaps matching TRBD1 (5 bases). The ends were cut back, 2 bases at V and 14 bases at J, with 19 bases in the middle. This CDR3 comprises 13 residues. In germline, CDR1 is SGHTS, CDR2 YDEGEE. This CDR3 reads CASSFRVISPNFF. CDR3 coding DNA: TGTGCCAGCAGCTTCAGGGTGATTTCCCCTAACTTCTTT.

There are a few counts of this clone. CDR3 nucleotide sequence: TGTGCCAGCAGCTCAAGAATTACAGGGAGCACTGAAGCTTTCTTT. As protein: CASSSRITGSTEAFF. The chain carries TRBV7-9 and TRBJ1-1; a weak D match, TRBD1 (6 bases). V dropped 4 bases and J dropped 4 bases, with 16 bases sitting between them. The germline gives CDR1 SEHNR, CDR2 FQNEAQ (reference sequence). The CDR3 has 15 residues.

The CDR3 here is CASSLDASRQTQYF. CDR3 sequence (DNA): TGTGCCAGCAGCTTAGATGCCTCACGTCAGACCCAGTACTTC. This chain links TRBV7-9 with TRBJ2-5; unclear D gene. Trimming removed 1 base at V and 6 bases at J, with 12 bases between. This CDR3 spans 14 amino acids. Germline V gene data show CDR1 as SEHNR and CDR2 as FQNEAQ (reference sequence).

In this sample, this clone turned up a few times. The V gene is TRBV6-5, the J gene TRBJ1-5; tentatively, D is TRBD1 (5 bases). Trimming cost V 5 bases and J 6 bases, with 14 bases left between them. The CDR3 sequence is 14 residues long. Per the germline V gene, CDR1 is MNHEY and CDR2 is SVGAGI. CDR3 coding DNA: TGTGCCAGCAGTGAAGAGGGGCCCCCTCAGCCCCAGCATTTT. This sequence encodes CASSEEGPPQPQHF.

The V and J genes are TRBV11-2 and TRBJ1-1, with a possible D match to TRBD1 (5 bases). Trimming stripped 5 bases from V and 3 bases from J, with 13 bases between. In germline, CDR1 is SGHAT, CDR2 FQNNGV. The CDR3 totals 14 residues. The CDR3 DNA follows: TGTGCCAGCAGCCCCGAGGGGCTATACACTGAAGCTTTCTTT. Protein: CASSPEGLYTEAFF.

The V and J genes are TRBV7-7 and TRBJ2-3, with 9 bases fitting TRBD2. V shed 6 bases and J 4 bases; nucleotides not matched to a gene: 8. In germline, CDR1 is SSHAT, CDR2 FNYEAQ (reference sequence). The CDR3 is 15 amino acids. The CDR3 sequence is CASRCSGRSADTQYF. As DNA, the CDR3 is TGTGCCAGCAGGTGTAGCGGGAGAAGTGCAGATACGCAGTATTTT.

V usage is TRBV10-3 and J usage is TRBJ2-7, with D possibly TRBD2 on 5 matching bases. Germline CDR1 reads ENHRY; CDR2 reads SYGVKD. V lost 2 bases, J lost 7 bases, and 9 bases lay in between. The CDR3 covers 12 residues. The CDR3 loop reads CAISELPGEQYF. As DNA, the CDR3 is TGTGCCATCAGTGAGCTACCGGGAGAGCAGTACTTC.

The CDR3 DNA reads TGCGCCAGCAGCCAAGGACTAGCTCGGGGCAATGAGCAGTTCTTC. The encoded protein is CASSQGLARGNEQFF. The rearrangement links TRBV5-1 to TRBJ2-1; 8 positions agree with TRBD2. The V and J ends lost 4 bases and 6 bases, in that order; junction bases with no gene match: 9. The CDR3 spans 15 residues. The germline V gene encodes CDR1 SGHRS and CDR2 YFSETQ. The variable domain in full, with the rest retrieved from reference TRBV5-1 and TRBJ2-1, is KAGVTQTPRYLIKTRGQQVTLSCSPISGHRSVSWYQQTPGQGLQFLFEYFSETQRNKGNFPGRFSGRQFSNSRSEMNVSTLELGDSALYLCASSQGLARGNEQFFGPGTRLTVL.

The chain employs TRBV10-1 and TRBJ2-2, with D possibly TRBD2 on 6 matching bases. V was trimmed by 8 bases and J by 3 bases, leaving 13 bases between them. Germline lookup yields CDR1 WNHNN and CDR2 SYGVQD (reference sequence). This CDR3 region has 14 residues. The CDR3 nucleotides are TGCGCCAGCGGCGATCTAGCGCACACCGGGGAGCTGTTTTTT. Protein product: CASGDLAHTGELFF.

The chain carries TRBV9 and TRBJ2-7; the match to TRBD2 covers 9 bases. The CDR3 sequence is 14 residues long. With V trimmed by 3 bases and J by 3 bases, 4 bases remained unmatched. CDR1 and CDR2 from the germline V gene are SGDLS and YYNGEE. The CDR3 bases are TGTGCCAGCAGCGGGACTAGCGCCCACTACGAGCAGTACTTC. Amino acids: CASSGTSAHYEQYF.

The V call is TRBV19, the J call TRBJ1-5; 9 bases are shared with TRBD1. Germline assignment: CDR1 LNHDA and CDR2 SQIVND (reference sequence). This CDR3 spans 19 amino acids. J lost 4 bases, V lost 5 bases, and 18 bases had no gene match. CDR3 DNA sequence: TGTGCCAGTAGTCAACCTCCGGGACAGGGAAGAGGGACAAATCAGCCCCAGCATTTT. The encoded protein is CASSQPPGQGRGTNQPQHF.

The V gene is TRBV4-2, the J gene TRBJ1-5; D is perhaps TRBD1 (5 bases). CDR1 LGHNA and CDR2 YNFKEQ come from the germline V gene. Trimming took off 0 bases at V and 2 bases at J, with 17 bases between the two ends. CDR3 length: 18 amino acids. CDR3 sequence (DNA): TGTGCCAGCAGCCAAGATCCGCCGGGGGGGGTGGGCAATCAGCCCCAGCATTTT. Protein product: CASSQDPPGGVGNQPQHF.

The genes are TRBV10-3 and TRBJ2-7; D possibly matches TRBD1 or TRBD2 (5 bases each). CDR1 and CDR2 from the germline V gene are ENHRY and SYGVKD. The CDR3 is made up of 15 amino acids. V lost 7 bases and J 0 bases, leaving 16 bases between the germline ends. The CDR3 spells CAITQGARASYEQYF. The CDR3, as DNA: TGTGCCATCACCCAAGGGGCGCGGGCCTCCTACGAGCAGTACTTC.

The chain is built from TRBV5-1 and TRBJ1-2; D is unresolved. The CDR3 runs to 14 residues. V was shortened by 1 base and J by 8 bases, with 15 bases between the two germline ends. The germline V gene encodes CDR1 SGHRS and CDR2 YFSETQ. CDR3 DNA: TGCGCCAGCAGCTTGAAGGGCTCTGAGAAAGGCTACACCTTC. Translating it yields CASSLKGSEKGYTF.

This chain links TRBV21-1 with TRBJ2-7; the table gives TRBD1 as D, unverified against the DNA. TRBV21-1 counts as a pseudogene. The CDR3 spans 15 residues. Here the CDR3 reads CASSKGYGLRYEQYF. CDR3 sequence (DNA): TGTGCCAGCAGCAAAGGGTATGGGCTACGCTACGAGCAGTACTTC.

V usage is TRBV6-5 and J usage is TRBJ1-1; a weak D match, TRBD1 (5 bases). The V gene lost 6 bases and the J gene lost 4 bases, with 12 bases spanning the gap. CDR1 MNHEY and CDR2 SVGAGI come from the germline V gene. The CDR3 spans 13 residues. This chain's CDR3 is CASRAPGGTEAFF. The CDR3 DNA reads as TGTGCCAGCAGAGCTCCCGGGGGCACTGAAGCTTTCTTT.

A few counts support this clone. The chain couples TRBV13 to TRBJ2-5, with TRBD2 identical over 8 bases. This CDR3 has 15 amino acids. Germline V gene sequence: CDR1 PRHDT, CDR2 FYEKMQ (reference sequence). After removal of 1 base from V and 2 bases from J, the junction contained 3 bases not matched to a gene. CDR3 coding DNA: TGTGCCAGCAGCTTAGCAGCGGGAGTACAAGAGACCCAGTACTTC. Translating gives CASSLAAGVQETQYF.

V usage is TRBV6-5 and J usage is TRBJ1-5; 7 bases line up with TRBD1. Germline loops: CDR1 MNHEY, CDR2 SVGAGI. The CDR3 runs to 13 residues. The V segment lost 5 bases and the J segment 5 bases; nucleotides outside the gene matches: 3. The DNA of the CDR3 is TGTGCCAGCAGTCGGGACAGATATCAGCCCCAGCATTTT. It specifies CASSRDRYQPQHF.

The chain uses TRBV5-4 and TRBJ1-1; TRBD1 might be the D (5 bases). Germline-derived CDR1 and CDR2 are SGHNT and YYREEE (reference sequence). The CDR3 sequence is 16 residues long. V shed 0 bases and J shed 1 base, with 13 bases lying between them. The CDR3 DNA reads TGTGCCAGCAGCTTGGGGGCAGGGCTGGAGAACACTGAAGCTTTCTTT. It specifies CASSLGAGLENTEAFF.

In DNA, the CDR3 is TGTGCCAGCAGCGTTCGCAACCAAGGAGAGACCCAGTACTTC. As protein: CASSVRNQGETQYF. This chain uses TRBV9 with TRBJ2-5; D remains ambiguous. Germline CDR1 and CDR2: SGDLS and YYNGEE. The length of the CDR3 is 14 residues. V was clipped by 2 bases and J by 4 bases, with 12 bases between them.